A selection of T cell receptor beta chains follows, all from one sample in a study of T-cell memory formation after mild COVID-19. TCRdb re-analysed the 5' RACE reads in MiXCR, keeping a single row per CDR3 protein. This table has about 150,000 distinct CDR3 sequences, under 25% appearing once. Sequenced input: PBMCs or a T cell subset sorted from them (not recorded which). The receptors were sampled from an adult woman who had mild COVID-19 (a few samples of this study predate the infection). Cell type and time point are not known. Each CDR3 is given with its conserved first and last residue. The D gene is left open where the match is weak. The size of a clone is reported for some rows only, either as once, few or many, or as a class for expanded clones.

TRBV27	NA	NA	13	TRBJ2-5	TGTGCCAGCAGTTTATGGGGGGAAGAGACCCAGTACTTC	CASSLWGEETQYF
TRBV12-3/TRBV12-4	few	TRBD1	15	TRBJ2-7	TGTGCCAGCAGTGTCCCGGGACAGGGGGCGGACGAGCAGTACTTC	CASSVPGQGADEQYF
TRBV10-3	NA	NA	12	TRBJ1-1	TGTGCCATGGGGGAGAGTCGACGAGAAGCTTTCTTT	CAMGESRREAFF
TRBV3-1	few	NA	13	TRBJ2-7	TGTGCCAGCAGCCAAATCCTACAGGGTGAGCAGTACTTC	CASSQILQGEQYF
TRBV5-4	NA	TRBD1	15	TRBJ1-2	TGTGCCAGCAGCCCCCCCGGACAGGGGGCAGGTGGCTACACCTTC	CASSPPGQGAGGYTF
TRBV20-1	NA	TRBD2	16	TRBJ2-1	TGCAGTGCCCCAGTCGGCCTAGCGGGGGTATACAATGAGCAGTTCTTC	CSAPVGLAGVYNEQFF
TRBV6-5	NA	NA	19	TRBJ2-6	TGTGCCAGCAGTTCCCTTCAATTCAGGACACGCTCTGGGGCCAACGTCCTGACTTTC	CASSSLQFRTRSGANVLTF
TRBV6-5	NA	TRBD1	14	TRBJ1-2	TGTGCCAGCAGCCGGAACAGGGGAGACTATGGCTACACCTTC	CASSRNRGDYGYTF
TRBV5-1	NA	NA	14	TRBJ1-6	TGCGCCAGCAGCCTAACGACAGAACCTCGTCCCCTCCACTTT	CASSLTTEPRPLHF
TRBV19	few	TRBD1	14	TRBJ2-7	TGTGCCAGTAGTGCACAGGGGACCACCTACGAGCAGTACTTC	CASSAQGTTYEQYF
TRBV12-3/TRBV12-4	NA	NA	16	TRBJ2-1	TGTGCCAGCAGTTTTTGGGGCCGATCCTCCTACAATGAGCAGTTCTTC	CASSFWGRSSYNEQFF
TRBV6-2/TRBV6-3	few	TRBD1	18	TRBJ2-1	TGTGCCAGCAGTTACTCGGGCCCCTCCGGACAGGGTGGCAATGAGCAGTTCTTC	CASSYSGPSGQGGNEQFF
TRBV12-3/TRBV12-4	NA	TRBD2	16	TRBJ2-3	TGTGCCAGCAGTTTAGAACTAGCGGTTACCACAGATACGCAGTATTTT	CASSLELAVTTDTQYF
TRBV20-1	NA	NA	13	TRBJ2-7	TGCAGTGCTAGGCATGGGGTCTCCTACGAGCAGTACTTC	CSARHGVSYEQYF
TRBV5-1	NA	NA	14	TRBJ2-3	TGCGCCAGCAGCATCGGACGGAGCACAGATACGCAGTATTTT	CASSIGRSTDTQYF
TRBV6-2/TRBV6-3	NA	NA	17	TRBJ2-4	TGTGCCAGCAGTGGAGGGCTACATGTCCTAGCCAAAAACATTCAGTACTTC	CASSGGLHVLAKNIQYF
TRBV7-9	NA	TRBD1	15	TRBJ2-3	TGTGCCAGCAACCTCGGACAGGGGTCAACAGATACGCAGTATTTT	CASNLGQGSTDTQYF
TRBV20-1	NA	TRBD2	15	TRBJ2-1	TGCAGTGCTACCTGGACTAGCGGGAGCTGGAATGAGCAGTTCTTC	CSATWTSGSWNEQFF
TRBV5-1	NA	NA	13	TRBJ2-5	TGCGCCAGCAGCTTGGAACTAGTCGGGACCCAGTACTTC	CASSLELVGTQYF
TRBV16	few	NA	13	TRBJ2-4	TGTGCCAGCAGCCAATCGATTGAAGGCATTCAGTACTTC	CASSQSIEGIQYF
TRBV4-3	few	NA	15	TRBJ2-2	TGCGCCAGCAGCCGAGGTGAACAGGGAAGCGGGGAGCTGTTTTTT	CASSRGEQGSGELFF
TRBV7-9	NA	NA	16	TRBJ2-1	TGTGCCAGCAGTCTAAGGGTCTCTACCTTCGGGAATGAGCAGTTCTTC	CASSLRVSTFGNEQFF
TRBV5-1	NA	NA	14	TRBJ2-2	TGCGCCAGCAGCTATGGGCACAACACCGGGGAGCTGTTTTTT	CASSYGHNTGELFF
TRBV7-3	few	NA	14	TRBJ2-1	TGTGCCAGCAGCCAAGGGCTAGGCTACAATGAGCAGTTCTTC	CASSQGLGYNEQFF
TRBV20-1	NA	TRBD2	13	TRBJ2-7	TGCAGTGCTAGGACTAGCGGGTCCTACGAGCAGTACTTC	CSARTSGSYEQYF
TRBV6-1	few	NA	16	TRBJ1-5	TGTGCCAGCATGGTCGGACTGGGACGGGGCAATCAGCCCCAGCATTTT	CASMVGLGRGNQPQHF
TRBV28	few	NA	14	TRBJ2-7	TGTGCCAGCAGTCCGCCCGAGCGGCGCTACGAGCAGTACTTC	CASSPPERRYEQYF
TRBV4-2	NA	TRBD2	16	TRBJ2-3	TGCGCCAGCAGCCAGAACCTAGCGGCTCGCACAGATACGCAGTATTTT	CASSQNLAARTDTQYF
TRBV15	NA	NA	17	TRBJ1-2	TGTGCCACCAGCAGAGATGGGTCGGCATTACCTTACTATGGCTACACCTTC	CATSRDGSALPYYGYTF
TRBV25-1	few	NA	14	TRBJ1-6	TGTGCCAGCCAGGGGTTCCAGCGGAATTCACCCCTCCACTTT	CASQGFQRNSPLHF
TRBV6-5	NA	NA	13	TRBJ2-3	TGTGCCAGCAAAAGGGGCCCGATCGGTACGCAGTATTTT	CASKRGPIGTQYF
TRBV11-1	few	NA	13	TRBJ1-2	TGTGCCAGCAGCTTAGGTGATCGCTATGGCTACACCTTC	CASSLGDRYGYTF
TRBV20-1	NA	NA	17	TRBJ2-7	TGCAGTGCTAGAGCCCCCATTAGTAGCGGTGGTATTTACGAGCAGTACTTC	CSARAPISSGGIYEQYF
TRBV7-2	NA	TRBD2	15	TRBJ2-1	TGTGCCAGCAGCTTAGCGCCAGCGGGGGGTTTTGAGCAGTTCTTC	CASSLAPAGGFEQFF
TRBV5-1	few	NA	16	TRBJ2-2	TGCGCCAGCAGCTTGTGGTCGGGCGGGGACACCGGGGAGCTGTTTTTT	CASSLWSGGDTGELFF
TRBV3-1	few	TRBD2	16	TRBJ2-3	TGTGCCAGCAGCCGAGGGACTAGCGGGAGCACAGATACGCAGTATTTT	CASSRGTSGSTDTQYF
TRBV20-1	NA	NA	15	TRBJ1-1	TGCAGTGCTAGTTTGGCAGGGTCTTGGAACACTGAAGCTTTCTTT	CSASLAGSWNTEAFF
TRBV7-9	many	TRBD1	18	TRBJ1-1	TGTGCCAGCAGCTCCTCTCAGAACAGGGGAGGTCCGAACACTGAAGCTTTCTTT	CASSSSQNRGGPNTEAFF
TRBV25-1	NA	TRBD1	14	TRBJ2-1	TGTGCCAGCAGTGTCCGGGACAGGATTAATGAGCAGTTCTTC	CASSVRDRINEQFF
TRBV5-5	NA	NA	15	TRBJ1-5	TGTGCCAGCAGGACGACAGTTCGTGGCAATCAGCCCCAGCATTTT	CASRTTVRGNQPQHF
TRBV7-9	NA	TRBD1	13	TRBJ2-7	TGTGCCAGCAGCTTATTCGGGACAGAAGAGCAGTACTTC	CASSLFGTEEQYF
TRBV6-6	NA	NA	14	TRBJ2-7	TGTGCCAGCACCCCCGCGGACTCGTTCTACGAGCAGTACTTC	CASTPADSFYEQYF
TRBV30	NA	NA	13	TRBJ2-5	TGTGCCTGGAGTGTACATCAGGGAGAGGCCCAGTACTTC	CAWSVHQGEAQYF
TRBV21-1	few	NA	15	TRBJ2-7	TGTGCCAGCAGCAAAGAGGACAGGGGGAACCTCGAGCAGTACTTC	CASSKEDRGNLEQYF
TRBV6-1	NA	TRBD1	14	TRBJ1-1	TGTGCCAGCACCCAGACAGGGAAGAACACTGAAGCTTTCTTT	CASTQTGKNTEAFF
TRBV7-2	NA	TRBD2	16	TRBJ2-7	TGTGCCAGCAGCTTAAGAGCTAGCGGGGTCGCCTACGAGCAGTACTTC	CASSLRASGVAYEQYF
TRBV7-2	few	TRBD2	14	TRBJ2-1	TGTGCCAGCAGCTTAATTACTAGCGGGATGTTACAGTTCTTC	CASSLITSGMLQFF
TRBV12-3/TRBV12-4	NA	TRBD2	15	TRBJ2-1	TGTGCCAGCAGTCTCCGGACTAGCGGAAACAATGAGCAGTTCTTC	CASSLRTSGNNEQFF
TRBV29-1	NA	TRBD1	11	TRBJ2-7	TGCAGCGGGGGACAGGTCTACGAGCAGTACTTC	CSGGQVYEQYF
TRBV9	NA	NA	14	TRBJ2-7	TGTGCCAGCAGCGTAGGGCAGGGGATCTACGAGCAGTACTTC	CASSVGQGIYEQYF
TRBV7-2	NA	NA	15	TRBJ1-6	TGTGCCAGCAGCCCGCGGGGGGGAGGGAGTTCACCCCTCCACTTT	CASSPRGGGSSPLHF
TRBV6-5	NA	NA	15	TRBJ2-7	TGTGCCAGCAGTACCGGAGGACAGACCCGTTACGAGCAGTACTTC	CASSTGGQTRYEQYF
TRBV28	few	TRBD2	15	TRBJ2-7	TGTGCCAGCAGTTCGACTAGCGGGAATTCCTACGAGCAGTACTTC	CASSSTSGNSYEQYF
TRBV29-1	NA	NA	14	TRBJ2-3	TGCAGCGTGGGCCTTAGAACTAGCACAGATACGCAGTATTTT	CSVGLRTSTDTQYF
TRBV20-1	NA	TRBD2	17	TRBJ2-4	TGCAGCGCCGTAGGGACTATGATTACCGCGTCCAAAAACATTCAGTACTTC	CSAVGTMITASKNIQYF
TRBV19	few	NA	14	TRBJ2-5	TGTGCCAGTAGTCCCCCTGAGTACCAAGAGACCCAGTACTTC	CASSPPEYQETQYF
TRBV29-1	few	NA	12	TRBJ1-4	TGCAGCGTAGGGCCAGGGCGGGAAAAACTGTTTTTT	CSVGPGREKLFF